The clone carrying this TCR beta chain appeared a few times. Its antigen is undetermined. Incorporated into the TCR beta cDNA libraries were unique molecular identifiers, which served to reduce PCR and sequencing biases. The T cell input of 1 to 10 million gave 400,000 to 500,000 cDNA molecules. TCRdb reprocessed the PCR reads with MiXCR, giving one entry per CDR3 protein. The sample records about 400,000 distinct CDR3 sequences, approximately 33% being singletons. The CDR3 contains 14 residues. Germline CDR1 and CDR2: MNHEY and SVGAGI. V was clipped by 6 bases and J by 2 bases, with 13 bases between them. This sample stems from a study of post-analysis software for immune sequencing data. Study-level findings and limits: People with multiple sclerosis had a significantly lower normalized Chao1 diversity than controls did. TRBV5-6, TRBV5-1 and TRBV20-1 were among several TRBV segments more frequent in patients than controls.

The rearrangement links TRBV6-5 to TRBJ1-2; TRBD1 is a possible D gene (5 bases). This clonotype was obtained from a girl aged 5-17 years with multiple sclerosis. The sequenced sample was blood. CDR3 in amino acids: CASSILDSNYGYTF. The DNA of the CDR3 is TGTGCCAGCAGCATTTTAGACAGCAACTATGGCTACACCTTC.